The 5 T cell receptor beta chains below were found in one sample sequenced in a study of T cells after yellow fever vaccination. TCRdb re-analysed the 5' RACE reads in MiXCR, keeping a single row per CDR3 protein. Found here are nearly 350,000 distinct CDR3 sequences, roughly 8.4% of them singletons; the top ten hold roughly a sixth. The starting material was PBMCs, obtained approximately 47 days after the first yellow fever vaccination. Receptors originate from a man between 18 and 29 years old who received the YFV17D yellow fever vaccine.

This clonotype was detected only a few times. This chain uses TRBV5-1 with TRBJ1-6; perhaps TRBD1 as D (6 bases). V was clipped by 0 bases and J by 7 bases, with 11 bases between them. CDR1 is SGHRS, CDR2 YFSETQ, per germline. The CDR3 loop spans 15 amino acids. The CDR3 sequence is CASSLEQGWNSPLHF. The CDR3 nucleotides read TGCGCCAGCAGCTTGGAACAGGGTTGGAATTCACCCCTCCACTTT.

This sequence joins TRBV5-5 and TRBJ1-1; 7 bases fit TRBD1. CDR3 length: 16 residues. The germline V gene encodes CDR1 SGHKS and CDR2 YYEKEE (reference sequence). The junction had 16 bases not matched to a gene; V was cut back by 3 bases and J by 8 bases. In DNA form, the CDR3 reads TGTGCCAGCAGCTACACCGGACAGGCGGGGATAGAGGAAGCTTTCTTT. Translated, it gives CASSYTGQAGIEEAFF.

This clonotype appeared a few times. The chain uses TRBV28 and TRBJ1-6; D remains ambiguous. This CDR3 contains 16 residues. V lost 6 bases, J lost 0 bases, and 12 bases lay in between. Germline loops: CDR1 MDHEN, CDR2 SYDVKM. CDR3 sequence (DNA): TGTGCCAGCAGGTCTCGTAGAAACTCCTATAATTCACCCCTCCACTTT. Amino acid sequence: CASRSRRNSYNSPLHF.

This clonotype has just a few counts. The chain is built from TRBV6-5 and TRBJ1-5; the match to TRBD1 covers 9 bases. This CDR3 comprises 15 residues. Germline V gene lookup returns CDR1 MNHEY and CDR2 SVGAGI. V trimming: 3 bases; J trimming: 6 bases; junction bases outside the gene matches: 6. The DNA of the CDR3 is TGTGCCAGCAGTTATGGACAGGGGAGCTTTCAGCCCCAGCATTTT. Translation gives CASSYGQGSFQPQHF.

The CDR3 DNA reads TGTGCCAGCAGCCAACGCGGCGGAGGCTACACCTTC. This translates into CASSQRGGGYTF. V and J are TRBV3-1 and TRBJ1-2, with no clear D. The germline CDR1 and CDR2 sequences are LGHDT and YNNKEL (reference sequence). The CDR3 is 12 residues long. The V end was cut by 2 bases, the J end by 8 bases, with 9 bases between.